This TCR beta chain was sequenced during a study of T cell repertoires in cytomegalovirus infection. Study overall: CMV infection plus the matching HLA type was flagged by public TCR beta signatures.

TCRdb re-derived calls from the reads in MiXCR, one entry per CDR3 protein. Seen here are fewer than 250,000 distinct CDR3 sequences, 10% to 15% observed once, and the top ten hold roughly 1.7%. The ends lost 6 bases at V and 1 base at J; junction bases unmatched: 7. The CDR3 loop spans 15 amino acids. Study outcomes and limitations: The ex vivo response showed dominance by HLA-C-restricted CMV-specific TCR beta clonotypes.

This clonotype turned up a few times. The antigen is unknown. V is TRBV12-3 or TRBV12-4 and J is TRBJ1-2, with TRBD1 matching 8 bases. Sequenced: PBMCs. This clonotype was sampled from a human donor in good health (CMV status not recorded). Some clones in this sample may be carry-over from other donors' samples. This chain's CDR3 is CASSPLDRVNYGYTF. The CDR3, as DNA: TGTGCCAGCAGCCCCCTGGACAGGGTTAACTATGGCTACACCTTC.